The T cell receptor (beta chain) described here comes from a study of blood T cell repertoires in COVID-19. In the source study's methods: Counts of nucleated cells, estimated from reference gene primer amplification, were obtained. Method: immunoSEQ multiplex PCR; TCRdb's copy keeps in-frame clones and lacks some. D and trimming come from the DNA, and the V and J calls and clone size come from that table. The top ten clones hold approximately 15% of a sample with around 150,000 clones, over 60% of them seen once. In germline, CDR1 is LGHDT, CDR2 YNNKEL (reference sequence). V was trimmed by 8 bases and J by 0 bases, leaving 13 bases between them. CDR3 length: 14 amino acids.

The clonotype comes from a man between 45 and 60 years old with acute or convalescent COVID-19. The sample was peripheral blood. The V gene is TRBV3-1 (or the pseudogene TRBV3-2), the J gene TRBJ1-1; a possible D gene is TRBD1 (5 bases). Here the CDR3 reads CASSRASMNTEAFF. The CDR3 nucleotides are TGTGCCAGCTCCAGGGCATCCATGAACACTGAAGCTTTCTTT.